This T cell receptor beta chain was observed in a study of cytomegalovirus exposure and HLA in healthy donors. Study outcomes and limitations: CMV antigen specificity of a few CMV-associated chains was confirmed in vitro. That first-cohort TCR clusters tended to co-occur in the 95 to 150 validation repertoires was found in a later analysis. Most sequenced TCRs were rare (though some public TCRs occurred in many donors).

Germline V gene sequence: CDR1 LNHNV, CDR2 YYDKDF (reference sequence). The CDR3 length is 15 residues. J was trimmed by 5 bases and V by 3 bases; bases with no gene match: 8. Remarks on this clone: What it binds is unknown.

Some clones are missing from TCRdb's copy, which holds only in-frame ones; the method was immunoSEQ multiplex PCR. The sample records about 300,000 clones, approximately 87% being singletons. The sequence derives from a young woman in good health and CMV-seronegative. The genes are TRBV15 and TRBJ2-5; 8 bases line up with TRBD2. Sequencing input: PBMCs. Here the CDR3 DNA reads TGTGCCACCAGCAGTAACCCGGGACTAGTGGAGACCCAGTACTTC. Its protein product is CATSSNPGLVETQYF.